This T cell receptor beta chain was sequenced in a study of T cell responses to AZD1222 COVID-19 vaccine. Broader study findings: The repertoires were collected only after the peak T cell response. Females made up more of the donors, who were largely white British, and clonal diversity may have come out too low. Spike-specific TCR breadth and depth both grew after two AZD1222 doses.

The method was immunoSEQ multiplex PCR; TCRdb's version includes in-frame clones alone and lacks a portion of them. The table has more than 95,000 clones, about 90% seen once. The CDR3 sequence is 14 residues long. V was shortened by 6 bases and J by 3 bases, with 14 bases between the two germline ends. Germline V gives CDR1 WSHSY, CDR2 SAAADI. A remark on this clone: Its antigen remains unknown.

This receptor was taken from an adult in good health. The genes are TRBV10-2 and TRBJ1-2, with D possibly being TRBD1 (5 bases). This specimen was peripheral blood, taken on day 0 of MenACWY control vaccination. CDR3 DNA sequence: TGCGCCAGCAGAGGTTCAGGGTCTGACTATGGCTACACCTTC. Its translation: CASRGSGSDYGYTF.